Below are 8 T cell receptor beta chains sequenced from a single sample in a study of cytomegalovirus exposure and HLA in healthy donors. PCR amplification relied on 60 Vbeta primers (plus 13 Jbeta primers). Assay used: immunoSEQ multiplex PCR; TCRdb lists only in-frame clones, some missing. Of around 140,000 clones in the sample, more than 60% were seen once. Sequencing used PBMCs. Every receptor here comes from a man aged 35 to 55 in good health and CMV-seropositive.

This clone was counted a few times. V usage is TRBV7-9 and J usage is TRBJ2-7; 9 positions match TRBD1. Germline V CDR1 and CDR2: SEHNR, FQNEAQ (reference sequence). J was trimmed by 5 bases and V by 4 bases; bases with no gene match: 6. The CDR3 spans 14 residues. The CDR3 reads CASSSGTGINEQYF. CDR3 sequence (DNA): TGTGCCAGCAGCTCAGGGACAGGGATCAACGAGCAGTACTTC. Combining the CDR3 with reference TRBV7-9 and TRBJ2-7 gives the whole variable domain DTGVSQNPRHKITKRGQNVTFRCDPISEHNRLYWYRQTLGQGPEFLTYFQNEAQLEKSRLLSDRFSAERPKGSFSTLEIQRTEQGDSAMYLCASSSGTGINEQYFGPGTRLTVT.

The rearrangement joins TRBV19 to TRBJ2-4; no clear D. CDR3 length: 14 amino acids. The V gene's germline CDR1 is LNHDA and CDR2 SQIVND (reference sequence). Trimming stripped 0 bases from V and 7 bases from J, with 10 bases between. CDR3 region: CASSIDHAQNIQYF. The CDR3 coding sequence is TGTGCCAGTAGTATAGATCATGCACAGAACATTCAGTACTTC.

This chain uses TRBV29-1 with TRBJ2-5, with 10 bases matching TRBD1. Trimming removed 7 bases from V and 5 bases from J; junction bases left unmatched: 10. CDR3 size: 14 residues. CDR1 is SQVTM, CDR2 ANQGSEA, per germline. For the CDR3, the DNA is TGCAGCGCAGTCCGGGACAGGGGTGCGGAGACCCAGTACTTC. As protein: CSAVRDRGAETQYF.

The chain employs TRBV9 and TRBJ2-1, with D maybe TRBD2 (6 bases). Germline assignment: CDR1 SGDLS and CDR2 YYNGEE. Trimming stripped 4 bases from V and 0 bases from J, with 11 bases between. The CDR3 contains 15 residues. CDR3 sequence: CASSPGGPSYNEQFF. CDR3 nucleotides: TGTGCCAGCAGCCCAGGAGGGCCCTCCTACAATGAGCAGTTCTTC.

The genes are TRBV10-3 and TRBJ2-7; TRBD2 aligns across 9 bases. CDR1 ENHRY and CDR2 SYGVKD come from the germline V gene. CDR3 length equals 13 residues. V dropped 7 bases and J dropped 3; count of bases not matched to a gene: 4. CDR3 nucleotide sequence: TGTGCCATCAAGTTAGCGGGAGACTACGAGCAGTACTTC. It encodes CAIKLAGDYEQYF.

CDR3 sequence reads: CATSRRAGGLETQYF. CDR3 nucleotides: TGTGCCACCAGCCGGCGGGCGGGAGGGCTTGAGACCCAGTACTTC. The chain employs TRBV15 and TRBJ2-5; 9 bases are a match to TRBD2. The germline gives CDR1 LNHNV, CDR2 YYDKDF (reference sequence). Unmatched junction bases numbered 9, after V lost 5 bases and J lost 5 bases. The CDR3 is 15 residues long.

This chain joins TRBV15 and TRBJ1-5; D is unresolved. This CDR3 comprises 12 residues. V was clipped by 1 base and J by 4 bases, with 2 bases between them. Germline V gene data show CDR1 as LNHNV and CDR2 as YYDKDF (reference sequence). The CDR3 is CATSRANQPQHF. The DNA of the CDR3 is TGTGCCACCAGCAGAGCTAATCAGCCCCAGCATTTT.

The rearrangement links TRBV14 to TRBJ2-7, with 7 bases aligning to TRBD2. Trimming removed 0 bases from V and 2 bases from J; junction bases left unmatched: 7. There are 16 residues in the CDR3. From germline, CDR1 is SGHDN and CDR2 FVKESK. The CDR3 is CASSQDRSGAAYEQYF. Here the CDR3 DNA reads TGTGCCAGCAGCCAAGATCGAAGCGGGGCGGCCTACGAGCAGTACTTC.